Below, 9 T cell receptor beta chains from the same sample are listed, as sequenced in a study of cytomegalovirus exposure and HLA in healthy donors. Primers: 60 Vbeta forward and 13 Jbeta reverse. The method was immunoSEQ multiplex PCR; TCRdb's version includes in-frame clones alone and lacks a portion of them. The sample yields 150,000 to 200,000 clones, approximately 83% seen once. The sample comprised PBMCs. The receptors derive from a young woman in good health and CMV-seronegative.

This chain links TRBV5-1 with TRBJ2-3, with a possible D match to TRBD2 (6 bases). Germline V gene lookup returns CDR1 SGHRS and CDR2 YFSETQ. V gave up 5 bases and J gave up 4 bases, with 17 bases separating them. There are 15 residues in the CDR3. The CDR3 DNA follows: TGCGCCAGCAGAGTAGGGGTTGGGACTCCAGATACGCAGTATTTT. Amino acids: CASRVGVGTPDTQYF. Based on the CDR3 plus reference TRBV5-1 and TRBJ2-3, the full variable domain is KAGVTQTPRYLIKTRGQQVTLSCSPISGHRSVSWYQQTPGQGLQFLFEYFSETQRNKGNFPGRFSGRQFSNSRSEMNVSTLELGDSALYLCASRVGVGTPDTQYFGPGTRLTVL.

The chain couples TRBV25-1 to TRBJ1-3, with TRBD1 matching 7 bases. The length of the CDR3 is 16 residues. V dropped 2 bases and J dropped 4; count of bases not matched to a gene: 8. CDR1 is MGHDK, CDR2 SYGVNS, per germline. The CDR3 DNA reads TGTGCCAGCAGTGAACGTGCAGGGGGATACGGAAACACCATATATTTT. Translating gives CASSERAGGYGNTIYF.

CDR3 region: CASSEAGRGDYGYTF. CDR3 DNA sequence: TGTGCCAGCAGTGAAGCAGGCAGGGGGGACTATGGCTACACCTTC. The chain employs TRBV6-1 and TRBJ1-2, with TRBD1 identical over 7 bases. This CDR3 has 15 residues. With 0 bases clipped from V and 3 bases from J, the junction kept 4 bases outside the gene matches. The germline CDR1 and CDR2 sequences are MNHNS and SASEGT.

V and J are TRBV7-8 and TRBJ1-4; 9 positions agree with TRBD1. There are 14 residues in the CDR3. From germline, CDR1 is SGHVS and CDR2 FQNEAQ. Trimming took 8 bases from V and 8 from J; bases not matched to a gene: 9. CDR3 sequence reads: CASARGQGTEKLFF. The CDR3 DNA follows: TGTGCCAGCGCGCGCGGACAGGGGACCGAAAAACTGTTTTTT. Supplemented by reference TRBV7-8 and TRBJ1-4, the full variable domain reads GAGVSQSPRYKVAKRGQDVALRCDPISGHVSLFWYQQALGQGPEFLTYFQNEAQLDKSGLPSDRFFAERPEGSVSTLKIQRTQQEDSAVYLCASARGQGTEKLFFGSGTQLSVL.

The chain employs TRBV27 and TRBJ2-7; 9 bases are a match to TRBD1. The J segment lost 6 bases and the V segment lost 4 bases, leaving 7 bases of the junction unmatched. The length of the CDR3 is 14 residues. Germline-derived CDR1 and CDR2 are MNHEY and SMNVEV (reference sequence). The CDR3 here is CASSSTGGWREQYF. Here the CDR3 DNA reads TGTGCCAGCAGTTCTACAGGGGGCTGGCGCGAGCAGTACTTC.

This clone turned up a few times. The chain employs TRBV7-9 and TRBJ1-1; D unresolved. CDR3 length: 13 amino acids. Germline-derived CDR1 and CDR2 are SEHNR and FQNEAQ (reference sequence). V was pared by 11 bases and J by 1 base, with 14 bases between. The CDR3, as DNA: TGTGCCGGGAGGTATGGGGAGAACACTGAAGCTTTCTTT. Protein product: CAGRYGENTEAFF.

This sequence joins TRBV2 and TRBJ2-7; TRBD1 aligns across 7 bases. V was clipped by 9 bases and J by 0 bases; unmatched bases: 17. This CDR3 is 17 amino acids long. Germline assignment: CDR1 SNHLY and CDR2 FYNNEI. CDR3 in amino acids: CASTLPSGTANSYEQYF. DNA of the CDR3: TGTGCCAGTACGCTCCCTTCCGGGACAGCGAACTCCTACGAGCAGTACTTC.

The rearrangement joins TRBV5-1 to TRBJ2-7; D gene ambiguous. Looked up from germline, CDR1 is SGHRS and CDR2 is YFSETQ. The length of the CDR3 is 13 residues. Between the trimmed V and J ends, which lost 8 bases and 0 bases, there was a span of 12 bases. CDR3 in DNA: TGCGCCAGTTATAGTGATAGCTCCTACGAGCAGTACTTC. This gives the protein CASYSDSSYEQYF.

This chain joins TRBV7-9 and TRBJ2-3; D is perhaps TRBD2 (6 bases). The V end was cut by 3 bases, the J end by 1 base, with 17 bases between. The CDR3 spans 17 residues. From germline, CDR1 is SEHNR and CDR2 FQNEAQ (reference sequence). The CDR3 sequence is CASSFKSRWRGTDTQYF. The CDR3 DNA reads TGTGCCAGCAGCTTTAAGTCCCGGTGGAGGGGCACAGATACGCAGTATTTT.